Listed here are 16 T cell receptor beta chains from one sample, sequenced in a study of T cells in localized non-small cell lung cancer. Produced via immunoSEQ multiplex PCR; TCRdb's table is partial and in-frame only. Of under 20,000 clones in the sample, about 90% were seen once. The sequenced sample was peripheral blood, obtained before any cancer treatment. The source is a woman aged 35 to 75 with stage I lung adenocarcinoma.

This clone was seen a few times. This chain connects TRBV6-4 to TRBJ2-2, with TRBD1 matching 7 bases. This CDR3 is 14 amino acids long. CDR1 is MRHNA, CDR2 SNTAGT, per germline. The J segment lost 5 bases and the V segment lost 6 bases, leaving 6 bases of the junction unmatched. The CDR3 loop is CASSPTGETGELFF. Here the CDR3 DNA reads TGTGCCAGCAGCCCAACAGGGGAAACCGGGGAGCTGTTTTTT.

CDR3 loop: CASSHPGTSGREETQYF. CDR3 coding DNA: TGCGCCAGCAGCCACCCCGGGACTAGCGGAAGGGAAGAGACCCAGTACTTC. V usage is TRBV4-1 and J usage is TRBJ2-5, with 11 bases that match TRBD2. Germline assignment: CDR1 MGHRA and CDR2 YSYEKL. The ends lost 3 bases at V and 3 bases at J; junction bases unmatched: 9. The CDR3 contains 17 residues.

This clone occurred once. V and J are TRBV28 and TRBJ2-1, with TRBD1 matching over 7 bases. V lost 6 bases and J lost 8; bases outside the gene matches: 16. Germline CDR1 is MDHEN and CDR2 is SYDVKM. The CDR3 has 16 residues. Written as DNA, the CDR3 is TGTGCCAGCAGGCCCCCACAGGGGATGAGAACAGATGAGCAGTTCTTC. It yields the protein CASRPPQGMRTDEQFF. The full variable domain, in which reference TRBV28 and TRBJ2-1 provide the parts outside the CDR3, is DVKVTQSSRYLVKRTGEKVFLECVQDMDHENMFWYRQDPGLGLRLIYFSYDVKMKEKGDIPEGYSVSREKKERFSLILESASTNQTSMYLCASRPPQGMRTDEQFFGPGTRLTVL.

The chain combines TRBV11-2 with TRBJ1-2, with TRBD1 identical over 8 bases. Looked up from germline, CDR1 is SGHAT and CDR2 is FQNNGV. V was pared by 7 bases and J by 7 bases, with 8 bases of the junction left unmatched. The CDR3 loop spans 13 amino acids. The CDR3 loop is CASNRQGPGGYTF. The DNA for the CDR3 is TGTGCCAGCAACCGACAGGGGCCGGGTGGCTACACCTTC.

The CDR3 region has the DNA TGTGCCAGCAGCTTCCAGAACTACGAGCAGTACTTC. It codes for CASSFQNYEQYF. The V and J genes are TRBV7-9 and TRBJ2-7; D is uncertain. CDR3 length equals 12 residues. V was cut by 3 bases and J by 3 bases, with 6 bases left in between. Germline CDR1 reads SEHNR; CDR2 reads FQNEAQ (reference sequence).

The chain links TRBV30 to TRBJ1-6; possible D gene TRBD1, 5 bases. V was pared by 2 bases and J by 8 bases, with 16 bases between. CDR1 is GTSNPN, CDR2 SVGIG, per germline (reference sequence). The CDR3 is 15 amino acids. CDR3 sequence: CAWSFPGYFDSPLHF. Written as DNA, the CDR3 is TGTGCCTGGAGTTTCCCAGGGTATTTCGATTCACCCCTCCACTTT.

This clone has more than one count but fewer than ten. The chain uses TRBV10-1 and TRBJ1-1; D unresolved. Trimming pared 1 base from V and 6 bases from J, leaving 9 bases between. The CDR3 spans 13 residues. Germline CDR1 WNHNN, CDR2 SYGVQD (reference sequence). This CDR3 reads CASSEWSMAEAFF. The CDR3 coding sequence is TGCGCCAGCAGTGAGTGGAGTATGGCTGAAGCTTTCTTT.

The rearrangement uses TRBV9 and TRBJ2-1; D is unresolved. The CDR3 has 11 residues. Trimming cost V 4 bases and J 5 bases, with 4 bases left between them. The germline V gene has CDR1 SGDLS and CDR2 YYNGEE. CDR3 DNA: TGTGCCAGCAGCATCAACAATGAGCAGTTCTTC. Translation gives CASSINNEQFF.

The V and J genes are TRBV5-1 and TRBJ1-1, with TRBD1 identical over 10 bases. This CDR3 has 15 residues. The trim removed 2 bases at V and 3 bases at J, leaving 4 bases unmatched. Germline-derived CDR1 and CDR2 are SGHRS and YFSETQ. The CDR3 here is CASSFWTGGDTEAFF. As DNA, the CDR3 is TGCGCCAGCAGCTTCTGGACAGGGGGGGACACTGAAGCTTTCTTT.

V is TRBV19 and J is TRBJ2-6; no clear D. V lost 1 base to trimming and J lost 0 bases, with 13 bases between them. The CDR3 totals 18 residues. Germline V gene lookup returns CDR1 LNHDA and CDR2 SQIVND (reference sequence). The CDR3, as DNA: TGTGCCAGTAGTATAGGATGGACCGCCGTCTCTGGGGCCAACGTCCTGACTTTC. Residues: CASSIGWTAVSGANVLTF.

CDR3 protein: CASSQGGRTDGYTF. The CDR3 DNA reads TGCGCCAGCAGCCAAGGCGGGCGGACAGATGGCTACACCTTC. The chain couples TRBV4-1 to TRBJ1-2, with D maybe TRBD1 (6 bases). Trimming left V 1 base short and J 6 bases short, with 12 bases between. This CDR3 has 14 residues. In germline, CDR1 is MGHRA, CDR2 YSYEKL.

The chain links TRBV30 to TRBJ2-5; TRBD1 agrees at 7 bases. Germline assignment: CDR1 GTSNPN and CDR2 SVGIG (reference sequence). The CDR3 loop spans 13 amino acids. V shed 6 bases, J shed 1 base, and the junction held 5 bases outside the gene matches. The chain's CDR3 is CACQRGPQETQYF. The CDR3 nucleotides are TGTGCCTGTCAGAGGGGGCCCCAAGAGACCCAGTACTTC. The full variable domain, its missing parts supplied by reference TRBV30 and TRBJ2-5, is SQTIHQWPATLVQPVGSPLSLECTVEGTSNPNLYWYRQAAGRGLQLLFYSVGIGQISSEVPQNLSASRPQDRQFILSSKKLLLSDSGFYLCACQRGPQETQYFGPGTRLLVL.

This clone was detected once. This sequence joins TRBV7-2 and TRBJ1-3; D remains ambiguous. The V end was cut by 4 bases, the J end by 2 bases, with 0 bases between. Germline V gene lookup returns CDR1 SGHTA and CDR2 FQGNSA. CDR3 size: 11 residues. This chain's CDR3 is CASSSGNTIYF. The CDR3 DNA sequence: TGTGCCAGCAGCTCTGGAAACACCATATATTTT. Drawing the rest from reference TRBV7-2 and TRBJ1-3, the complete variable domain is GAGVSQSPSNKVTEKGKDVELRCDPISGHTALYWYRQSLGQGLEFLIYFQGNSAPDKSGLPSDRFSAERTGGSVSTLTIQRTQQEDSAVYLCASSSGNTIYFGEGSWLTVV.

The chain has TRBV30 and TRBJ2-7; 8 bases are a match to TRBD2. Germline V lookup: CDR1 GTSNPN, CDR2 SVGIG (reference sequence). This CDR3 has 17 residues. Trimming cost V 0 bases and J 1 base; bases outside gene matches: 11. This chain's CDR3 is CAWSVLFRGGQSYEQYF. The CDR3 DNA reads TGTGCCTGGAGTGTACTCTTCCGGGGGGGCCAGTCCTACGAGCAGTACTTC.

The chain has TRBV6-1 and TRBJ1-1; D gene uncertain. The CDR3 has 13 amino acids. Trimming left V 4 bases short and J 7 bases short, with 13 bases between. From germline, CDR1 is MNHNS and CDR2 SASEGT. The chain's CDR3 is CASSGWGGLEAFF. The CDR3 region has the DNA TGTGCCAGCAGTGGGTGGGGAGGGCTTGAAGCTTTCTTT.

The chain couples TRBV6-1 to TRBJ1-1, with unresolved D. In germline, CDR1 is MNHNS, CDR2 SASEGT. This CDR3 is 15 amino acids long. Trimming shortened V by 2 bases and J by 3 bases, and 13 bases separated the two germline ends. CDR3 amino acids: CASSEQAPSYTEAFF. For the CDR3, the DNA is TGTGCCAGCAGTGAACAAGCCCCTTCTTACACTGAAGCTTTCTTT.